Below, 28 T cell receptor beta chains from the same sample are listed, as sequenced in a study of beta chain features in type 1 diabetes. Regarding the study as a whole: Moderately but significantly shorter TCRB CDR3s were found in Type 1 diabetes patients in all four CD4+ subsets.

These TCRs are of unknown antigen specificity. What was sequenced were expressed TCRB transcripts, since all of the isolated RNA had been reverse transcribed. Repertoires were generated with immunoSEQ multiplex PCR, while TCRdb's copy carries only in-frame clones and drops some. The sample contains a few hundred thousand clones, about a sixth of which appear only once. Sample: naive CD4+ T cells from blood. Source of these receptors: a man aged 30-40 years with type 1 diabetes.

This clone was observed a handful of times. The chain carries TRBV13 and TRBJ1-2; 7 bases match TRBD1. This CDR3 has 14 amino acids. Germline assignment: CDR1 PRHDT and CDR2 FYEKMQ (reference sequence). Trimming at V came to 6 bases and at J to 4 bases, leaving 8 bases not matched to a gene. CDR3 sequence reads: CASSSQGFGYGYTF. CDR3 nucleotide sequence: TGTGCCAGCAGTTCACAGGGGTTCGGCTATGGCTACACCTTC. The full variable domain, its missing parts supplied by reference TRBV13 and TRBJ1-2, is AAGVIQSPRHLIKEKRETATLKCYPIPRHDTVYWYQQGPGQDPQFLISFYEKMQSDKGSIPDRFSAQQFSDYHSELNMSSLELGDSALYFCASSSQGFGYGYTFGSGTRLTVV.

Only a few counts were recorded for this clone. The gene calls are TRBV29-1 and TRBJ2-3; TRBD1 matches at 7 bases. Germline V CDR1 and CDR2: SQVTM, ANQGSEA. V lost 6 bases to trimming and J lost 0 bases; unmatched junction nucleotides: 12. This CDR3 is built from 16 residues. Here the CDR3 DNA reads TGCAGCGTCGGGGACAGCCCGTGGACTAGCACAGATACGCAGTATTTT. Protein product: CSVGDSPWTSTDTQYF.

This clone was seen only a few times. The V and J genes are TRBV29-1 and TRBJ2-7; D remains unclear. Trimming shortened V by 6 bases and J by 8 bases, and 20 bases separated the two germline ends. The CDR3 is 13 residues long. The germline CDR1 and CDR2 sequences are SQVTM and ANQGSEA. The CDR3 DNA is TGCAGCGTCGTTGACTTCTCCGGCGGCAAGCAGTACTTC. It is translated as CSVVDFSGGKQYF.

This clone was seen a few times. J is TRBJ1-1 and V is TRBV29-1, with TRBD1 matching over 7 bases. CDR1 and CDR2 (germline): SQVTM, ANQGSEA. The CDR3 is 12 amino acids. J lost 6 bases, V lost 6 bases, and 7 bases had no gene match. The CDR3 DNA reads as TGCAGCGTCCTCCGGGACAGCCCTGAAGCTTTCTTT. Translated: CSVLRDSPEAFF.

The rearrangement joins TRBV28 to TRBJ2-1; the D gene is possibly TRBD2 (6 bases). The CDR3 spans 13 residues. From germline, CDR1 is MDHEN and CDR2 SYDVKM. V was trimmed by 3 bases and J by 5 bases, leaving 8 bases between them. CDR3 residues: CASSLWGDNEQFF. The CDR3 DNA reads TGTGCCAGCAGTTTGTGGGGGGACAATGAGCAGTTCTTC. The full variable domain, completed using reference TRBV28 and TRBJ2-1, is DVKVTQSSRYLVKRTGEKVFLECVQDMDHENMFWYRQDPGLGLRLIYFSYDVKMKEKGDIPEGYSVSREKKERFSLILESASTNQTSMYLCASSLWGDNEQFFGPGTRLTVL.

The sample holds a few counts of this clone. V is TRBV7-2 and J is TRBJ2-3; D unclear. The length of the CDR3 is 15 residues. The germline CDR1 and CDR2 sequences are SGHTA and FQGNSA. Trimming took 1 base from V and 0 from J, leaving 8 bases between them. This chain's CDR3 is CASSLDSTSTDTQYF. The CDR3 DNA reads TGTGCCAGCAGCTTAGACAGCACTAGCACAGATACGCAGTATTTT.

A word on this clone: The same CDR3 is also encoded by other DNA sequences in this sample. J is TRBJ2-5 and V is TRBV10-3; 7 bases are a match to TRBD1. This CDR3 is 13 amino acids long. CDR1 is ENHRY, CDR2 SYGVKD, per germline. The V and J ends lost 3 bases and 2 bases, in that order; junction bases with no gene match: 0. The CDR3 is CAISDRGQETQYF. The CDR3, as DNA: TGTGCCATCAGTGACAGGGGGCAAGAGACCCAGTACTTC.

This rearrangement joins TRBV7-6 to TRBJ1-1, with no clear D. The germline V and J ends were trimmed by 4 bases and 2 bases, with 8 bases remaining between them. CDR1 SGHVS and CDR2 FNYEAQ come from the germline V gene. There are 13 residues in the CDR3. This CDR3 is CASSSQRNTEAFF. CDR3 bases: TGTGCCAGCAGCTCCCAGAGAAACACTGAAGCTTTCTTT.

This sequence joins TRBV29-1 and TRBJ2-2; D gene uncertain. This CDR3 spans 15 amino acids. V was cut by 6 bases and J by 1 base, with 15 bases left in between. Germline V lookup: CDR1 SQVTM, CDR2 ANQGSEA. CDR3 amino acids: CSVSPPSRNTGELFF. CDR3 in DNA: TGCAGCGTCTCCCCGCCATCGCGGAACACCGGGGAGCTGTTTTTT.

This clone was detected only a few times. This rearrangement joins TRBV5-4 to TRBJ2-7, with unresolved D. The CDR3 runs to 15 residues. Trimming stripped 0 bases from V and 0 bases from J, with 10 bases between. Germline CDR1 SGHNT, CDR2 YYREEE (reference sequence). The CDR3, as DNA: TGTGCCAGCAGCTTGGCAGTTGGTGGCTCCTACGAGCAGTACTTC. It specifies CASSLAVGGSYEQYF.

This clone has just a few counts. At the DNA level, this CDR3 is encoded by other sequences in the same sample as well. This chain connects TRBV28 to TRBJ2-3; the D is unclear. This CDR3 spans 12 amino acids. The V and J ends lost 3 bases and 2 bases respectively, with 3 bases between them. Germline CDR1 reads MDHEN; CDR2 reads SYDVKM. For the CDR3, the DNA is TGTGCCAGCAGTTTTCTCACAGATACGCAGTATTTT. Its protein is CASSFLTDTQYF.

This clone was detected only a few times. This chain links TRBV10-2 with TRBJ2-7; D not resolved. The CDR3 runs to 13 residues. V was trimmed by 6 bases and J by 4 bases, leaving 13 bases between them. Germline assignment: CDR1 WSHSY and CDR2 SAAADI. Here the CDR3 reads CASSPTKSYEQYF. Here the CDR3 DNA reads TGCGCCAGCAGCCCCACTAAGAGTTACGAGCAGTACTTC.

V is TRBV5-1 and J is TRBJ2-7; a weak D match, TRBD1 (5 bases). The ends were cut back, 1 base at V and 1 base at J, with 12 bases in the middle. CDR1 is SGHRS, CDR2 YFSETQ, per germline. The CDR3 covers 15 residues. CDR3 in DNA: TGCGCCAGCAGCTTGACCCAGGGTCTTTCCTACGAGCAGTACTTC. Its translation: CASSLTQGLSYEQYF.

This clone was seen a handful of times. The CDR3 is CASSQDRQGLYEQYF. The CDR3 nucleotides read TGTGCCAGCAGCCAAGATAGGCAGGGTCTATACGAGCAGTACTTC. The rearrangement uses TRBV4-2 and TRBJ2-7; possible D gene TRBD1, 5 bases. Germline V gene data show CDR1 as LGHNA and CDR2 as YNFKEQ. The CDR3 runs 15 residues. With 0 bases removed from V and 4 bases from J, the gap between germline ends came to 13 bases.

This chain connects TRBV2 to TRBJ2-2; D gene unclear. The ends were cut back, 6 bases at V and 7 bases at J, with 6 bases in the middle. Per germline, CDR1 SNHLY and CDR2 FYNNEI. The CDR3 is made up of 11 amino acids. CDR3 DNA: TGTGCCAGCAGGGAGAACGGGGAGCTGTTTTTT. Encoded protein: CASRENGELFF.

About this clone: Other DNA sequences in the same sample also yield this CDR3. This rearrangement joins TRBV4-3 to TRBJ1-5; D is unclear. Germline CDR1 reads LGHNA; CDR2 reads YSLEER. There are 13 residues in the CDR3. Trimming left V 0 bases short and J 5 bases short, with 5 bases between. The DNA of the CDR3 is TGCGCCAGCAGCCAAGATAGGGATCAGCCCCAGCATTTT. It encodes CASSQDRDQPQHF.

The chain combines TRBV28 with TRBJ2-7; no firm D call. V shed 5 bases and J shed 7 bases, with 9 bases lying between them. Germline V gene lookup returns CDR1 MDHEN and CDR2 SYDVKM. The CDR3 sequence is 11 residues long. CDR3 nucleotides: TGTGCCAGCAGTATCTCTAGGGAGCAGTACTTC. Translation: CASSISREQYF.

V usage is TRBV28 and J usage is TRBJ2-4; D assignment may be TRBD1 or TRBD2 (5 bases each). Germline V gives CDR1 MDHEN, CDR2 SYDVKM. This CDR3 contains 16 residues. V was shortened by 5 bases and J by 3 bases, with 17 bases between the two germline ends. The CDR3: CASSPLGGTIKNIQYF. CDR3 in DNA: TGTGCCAGCAGTCCTCTTGGGGGAACGATCAAAAACATTCAGTACTTC. Based on the CDR3 plus reference TRBV28 and TRBJ2-4, the full variable domain is DVKVTQSSRYLVKRTGEKVFLECVQDMDHENMFWYRQDPGLGLRLIYFSYDVKMKEKGDIPEGYSVSREKKERFSLILESASTNQTSMYLCASSPLGGTIKNIQYFGAGTRLSVL.

The chain links TRBV28 to TRBJ2-3; 10 nucleotides match TRBD2. The CDR3 is 14 residues long. CDR1 MDHEN and CDR2 SYDVKM come from the germline V gene. V lost 6 bases, J lost 8 bases, and 8 bases stayed unmatched. CDR3 sequence: CASRPGTSVGTQYF. In DNA form, the CDR3 reads TGTGCCAGCAGACCCGGGACTAGCGTCGGTACGCAGTATTTT.

The chain carries TRBV29-1 and TRBJ2-1, with D hard to call. Germline loops: CDR1 SQVTM, CDR2 ANQGSEA. Trimming removed 1 base at V and 3 bases at J, with 7 bases between. This CDR3 has 13 amino acids. The CDR3 sequence is CSVEGVLYNEQFF. The CDR3 nucleotides read TGCAGCGTTGAAGGGGTACTCTACAATGAGCAGTTCTTC.

V usage is TRBV2 and J usage is TRBJ2-3; 7 bases match TRBD2. CDR3 length equals 14 residues. The V segment lost 10 bases and the J segment 5 bases; nucleotides outside the gene matches: 12. Germline lookup yields CDR1 SNHLY and CDR2 FYNNEI. For the CDR3, the DNA is TGTGCCATGGCGGGCAGCGGGGTATTAGATACGCAGTATTTT. Amino acids: CAMAGSGVLDTQYF.

Remarks on this clone: Other DNA sequences within the sample encode an identical CDR3. This chain links TRBV12-5 with TRBJ2-3; D is uncertain. Per the germline V gene, CDR1 is LGHNT and CDR2 is FRNRAP. Trimming left V 5 bases short and J 1 base short, with 4 bases between. The CDR3 covers 12 residues. Here the CDR3 reads CASGRGTDTQYF. The CDR3 DNA is TGTGCTAGTGGTAGGGGCACAGATACGCAGTATTTT.

This clone showed up just a few times. The V call is TRBV4-3, the J call TRBJ2-3, with unresolved D. The CDR3 runs 14 residues. In germline, CDR1 is LGHNA, CDR2 YSLEER. The V end lost 1 base, the J end lost 3 bases, and 8 bases lay between the germline ends. The DNA of the CDR3 is TGCGCCAGCAGCCAAGTTCCCGCAACAGATACGCAGTATTTT. Its protein product is CASSQVPATDTQYF.

There are a few counts of this clone. Written as DNA, the CDR3 is TGTGCCAGCAGGGGACAGGCGTTCTACAATGAGCAGTTCTTC. This gives the protein CASRGQAFYNEQFF. V is TRBV6-1 and J is TRBJ2-1; 8 nucleotides agree with TRBD1. The CDR3 consists of 14 residues. Germline-derived CDR1 and CDR2 are MNHNS and SASEGT. With V trimmed by 6 bases and J by 3 bases, 4 bases remained unmatched.

J is TRBJ2-1 and V is TRBV7-8; no clear D gene. The germline V gene encodes CDR1 SGHVS and CDR2 FQNEAQ. V was trimmed by 1 base and J by 3 bases, leaving 1 base between them. The CDR3 is made up of 12 amino acids. DNA of the CDR3: TGTGCCAGCAGCTTAGGCTACAATGAGCAGTTCTTC. The encoded protein is CASSLGYNEQFF.

This clone came up a few times. The chain combines TRBV28 with TRBJ2-4; TRBD1 might be the D (7 bases). CDR1 and CDR2 from the germline V gene are MDHEN and SYDVKM. CDR3 length: 12 residues. The V and J ends lost 8 bases and 12 bases respectively, with 17 bases between them. This CDR3 reads CASGATGTPQYF. The DNA of the CDR3 is TGTGCCAGCGGAGCGACAGGGACTCCTCAGTACTTC.

The rearrangement uses TRBV5-1 and TRBJ2-5; D is unclear. Deletions cut 6 bases from V and 5 bases from J, with 14 bases between. The CDR3 totals 13 residues. The V gene's germline CDR1 is SGHRS and CDR2 YFSETQ. The CDR3 region has the DNA TGCGCCAGCACCCGGGCCTCCCGGGAGACCCAGTACTTC. It encodes CASTRASRETQYF.

This clone has just a few counts. The gene calls are TRBV30 and TRBJ2-5; the match to TRBD2 covers 12 bases. Germline loops: CDR1 GTSNPN, CDR2 SVGIG (reference sequence). J was trimmed by 6 bases and V by 5 bases; bases with no gene match: 7. The CDR3 extends over 14 amino acids. The CDR3 protein is CAWASGRARKTQYF. CDR3 bases: TGTGCCTGGGCTAGCGGGAGGGCCCGGAAGACCCAGTACTTC.